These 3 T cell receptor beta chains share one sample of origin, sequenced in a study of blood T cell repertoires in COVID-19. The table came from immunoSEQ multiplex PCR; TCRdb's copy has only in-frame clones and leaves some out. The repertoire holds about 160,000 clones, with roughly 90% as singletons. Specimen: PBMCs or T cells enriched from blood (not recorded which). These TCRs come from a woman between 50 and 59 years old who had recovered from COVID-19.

In DNA, the CDR3 is TGTGCCAGTAGTATGTGGGGGGGCAAAGGCTACGAGCAGTACTTC. Residues: CASSMWGGKGYEQYF. The chain has TRBV19 and TRBJ2-7; a possible D gene is TRBD2 (7 bases). CDR3 length equals 15 residues. With 3 bases removed from V and 3 bases from J, the gap between germline ends came to 15 bases. CDR1 is LNHDA, CDR2 SQIVND, per germline (reference sequence).

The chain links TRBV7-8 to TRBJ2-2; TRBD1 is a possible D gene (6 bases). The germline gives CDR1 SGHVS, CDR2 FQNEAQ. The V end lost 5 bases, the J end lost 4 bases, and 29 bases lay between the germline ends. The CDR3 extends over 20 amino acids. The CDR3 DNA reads TGTGCCAGCAGCCGCCGACAGGCCCAGTTCGGGCGCGAGTCCACCGGGGAGCTGTTTTTT. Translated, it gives CASSRRQAQFGRESTGELFF.

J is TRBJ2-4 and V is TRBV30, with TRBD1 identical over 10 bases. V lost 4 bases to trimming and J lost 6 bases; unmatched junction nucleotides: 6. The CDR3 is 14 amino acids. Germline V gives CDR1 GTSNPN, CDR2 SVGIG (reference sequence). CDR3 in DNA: TGTGCCTGGACCACGACAGGGGGCCGAAACATTCAGTACTTC. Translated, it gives CAWTTTGGRNIQYF.